This T cell receptor (beta chain) was sequenced for a study of CD8+ T cells in alopecia areata. Treatment noted: oral pan-JAK inhibitor, 5-10 mg twice daily. Germline values: CDR1 SGHRS, CDR2 YFSETQ. V lost 4 bases, J lost 6 bases, and 5 bases stayed unmatched. The CDR3 length is 15 residues. RNA, once extracted, was reverse transcribed into cDNA for use as the sequencing template. Sequencing was performed with immunoSEQ multiplex PCR; in TCRdb, only in-frame clones are kept and a portion is missing. The sample records about 160,000 clones, roughly two thirds being singletons. The rearrangement uses TRBV5-1 and TRBJ1-5, with 12 bases aligning to TRBD1. Source: CD4+ T cells sorted from blood, taken at week 4, from a patient treated with tofacitinib. The receptor comes from a human donor with alopecia areata. DNA of the CDR3: TGCGCCAGCAGCGAGGGACAGGGGGCATTTCAGCCCCAGCATTTT. Translated, it gives CASSEGQGAFQPQHF.